The present T cell receptor (beta chain) was sequenced within a study of CD8 T cells in Susac syndrome. The authors reverse transcribed roughly 0.5 to 1 ug RNA with random hexamers. TCRdb fed the immunoSEQ multiplex PCR reads into MiXCR, producing one record per CDR3 protein. This sample carries some 76,000 distinct CDR3 sequences, 90% to 95% of them seen once, and the ten largest clones take under 0.65%. CDR1 is MDHEN, CDR2 SYDVKM, per germline. Germline trimming cut 3 bases from V and 4 bases from J; bases unmatched to any gene: 5. This CDR3 spans 16 amino acids. The sequencing sample was made of CD8+ T cells from PBMCs. The receptor was isolated from a human donor with multiple sclerosis. The chain is built from TRBV28 and TRBJ2-1; 11 positions agree with TRBD2. CDR3 sequence: CASSLGLADFYNEQFF. CDR3 DNA: TGTGCCAGCAGTTTGGGACTAGCGGATTTTTACAATGAGCAGTTCTTC. The full variable domain, its missing parts supplied by reference TRBV28 and TRBJ2-1, is DVKVTQSSRYLVKRTGEKVFLECVQDMDHENMFWYRQDPGLGLRLIYFSYDVKMKEKGDIPEGYSVSREKKERFSLILESASTNQTSMYLCASSLGLADFYNEQFFGPGTRLTVL.